A single sample is the source of the 5 T cell receptor beta chains below, sequenced in a study of T cells in women clearing cervical HPV infection. TCRdb's copy holds only in-frame clones and misses some; the assay was immunoSEQ multiplex PCR. The repertoire table contains roughly 34,000 clones. Source material: blood buffy coat. The receptors shown here come from a woman between 18 and 70 years old with a cervical HPV16 infection that either progressed to CIN3+ or cleared (not recorded which).

Concerning this clone: Read coverage stops 3 residues before the CDR3 terminus; the germline J gene supplies the remainder. The chain couples TRBV5-6 to TRBJ2-5; D gene ambiguous. V was cut by 2 bases and J by 6 bases, with 14 bases left in between. CDR1 SGHDT and CDR2 YYEEEE come from the germline V gene. CDR3 length: 14 residues. The CDR3 sequence: CASSFLTPPKTQYF. CDR3 DNA, as far as it was read: TGTGCCAGCAGCTTTCTAACTCCCCCCAAGACC.

A note on this clone: The read gets to within 3 residues of the CDR3 end, and the germline J gene fills in the rest. The chain employs TRBV19 and TRBJ1-5; a weak D match, TRBD1 (6 bases). V gave up 3 bases and J gave up 3 bases, with 15 bases separating them. Germline CDR1 is LNHDA and CDR2 is SQIVND (reference sequence). The CDR3 loop spans 16 amino acids. The sequenced CDR3 bases are TGTGCCAGTAGTATTCAGGTGACAGGCCCCAATCAGCCC. Its translation: CASSIQVTGPNQP. The whole CDR3 sequence reads CASSIQVTGPNQPQHF.

As to this clone: The CDR3 is cut off 3 residues early in the read; its end comes from the germline J gene. V usage is TRBV4-2 and J usage is TRBJ2-2; either TRBD1 or TRBD2 may fit D (5 bases each). V was trimmed by 4 bases and J by 2 bases, leaving 14 bases between them. The V gene's germline CDR1 is LGHNA and CDR2 YNFKEQ. The CDR3 consists of 16 residues. The CDR3 bases that were read are TGTGCCAGCAGCCCGAGAGGGGATATTAACACCGGGGAG. This encodes CASSPRGDINTGE. The full-length CDR3 reads as CASSPRGDINTGELFF.

As concerns this clone: The read falls 3 residues short of the CDR3 end, and the missing part is taken from the germline J gene. The J gene is TRBJ2-5, the V gene TRBV12-3 or TRBV12-4; no clear D gene. The CDR3 has 15 amino acids. The V end was cut by 5 bases, the J end by 1 base, with 14 bases between. The CDR3 DNA, read in part, is TGTGCCAGCAGTCGCTCGACCGTAGCCCAAGAGACC. Amino acid sequence: CASSRSTVAQET. The CDR3 reads in full as CASSRSTVAQETQYF.

A remark on this clone: The sequence runs out 3 residues before the end of the CDR3; the remainder is reconstructed from the germline J gene. The rearrangement joins TRBV30 to TRBJ1-2, with no clear D. CDR3 length: 10 residues. Germline values: CDR1 GTSNPN, CDR2 SVGIG (reference sequence). CDR3 sequence reads: CAWDWPRYTF. The sequenced CDR3 bases are TGTGCCTGGGACTGGCCTCGC.